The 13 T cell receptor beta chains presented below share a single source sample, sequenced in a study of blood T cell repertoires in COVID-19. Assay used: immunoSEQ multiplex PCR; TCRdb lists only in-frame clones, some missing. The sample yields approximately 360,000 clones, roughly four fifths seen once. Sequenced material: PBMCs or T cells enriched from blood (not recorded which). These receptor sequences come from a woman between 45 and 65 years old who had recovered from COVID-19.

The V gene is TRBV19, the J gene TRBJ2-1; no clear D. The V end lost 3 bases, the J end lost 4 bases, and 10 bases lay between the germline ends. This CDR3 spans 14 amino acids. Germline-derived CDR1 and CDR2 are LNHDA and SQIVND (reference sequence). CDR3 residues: CASSMRSAYNEQFF. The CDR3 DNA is TGTGCCAGTAGTATGAGGTCGGCATACAATGAGCAGTTCTTC.

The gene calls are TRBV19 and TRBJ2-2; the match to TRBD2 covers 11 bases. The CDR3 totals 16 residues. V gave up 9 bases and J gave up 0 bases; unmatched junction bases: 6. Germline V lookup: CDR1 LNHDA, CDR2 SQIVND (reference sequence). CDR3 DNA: TGTGCCAGCAGACTAGCGGGAATCGCGAACACCGGGGAGCTGTTTTTT. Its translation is CASRLAGIANTGELFF.

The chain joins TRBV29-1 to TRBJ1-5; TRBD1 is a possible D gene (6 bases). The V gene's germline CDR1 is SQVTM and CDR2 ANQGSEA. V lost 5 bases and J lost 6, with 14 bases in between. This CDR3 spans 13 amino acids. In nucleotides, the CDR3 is TGCAGCGTTTCTCGGGGGGCCGGTCAGCCCCAGCATTTT. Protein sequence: CSVSRGAGQPQHF.

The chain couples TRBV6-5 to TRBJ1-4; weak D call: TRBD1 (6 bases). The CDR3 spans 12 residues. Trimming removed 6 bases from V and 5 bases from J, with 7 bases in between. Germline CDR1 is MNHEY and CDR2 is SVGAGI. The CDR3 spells CASRTGNEKLFF. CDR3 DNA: TGTGCCAGCAGGACAGGAAATGAAAAACTGTTTTTT.

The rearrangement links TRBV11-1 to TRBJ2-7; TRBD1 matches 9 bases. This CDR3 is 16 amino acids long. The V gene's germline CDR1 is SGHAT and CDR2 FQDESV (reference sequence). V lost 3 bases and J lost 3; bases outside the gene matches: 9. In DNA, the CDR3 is TGTGCCAGCAGCTTTTCCTCCGGGACAGGGATCTACGAGCAGTACTTC. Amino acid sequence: CASSFSSGTGIYEQYF.

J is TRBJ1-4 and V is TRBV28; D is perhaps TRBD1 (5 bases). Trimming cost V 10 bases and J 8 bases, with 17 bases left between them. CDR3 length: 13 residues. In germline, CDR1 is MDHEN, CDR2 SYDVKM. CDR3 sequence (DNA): TGTGCCACCGCAGCAGGGATTCGGGAAAAACTGTTTTTT. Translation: CATAAGIREKLFF.

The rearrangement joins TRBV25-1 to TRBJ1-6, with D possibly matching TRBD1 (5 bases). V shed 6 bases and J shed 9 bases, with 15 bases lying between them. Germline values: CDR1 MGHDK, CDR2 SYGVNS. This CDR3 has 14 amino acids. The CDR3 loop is CASRAGGFGSPLHF. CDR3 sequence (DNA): TGTGCCAGCAGGGCCGGGGGTTTTGGTTCACCCCTCCACTTT.

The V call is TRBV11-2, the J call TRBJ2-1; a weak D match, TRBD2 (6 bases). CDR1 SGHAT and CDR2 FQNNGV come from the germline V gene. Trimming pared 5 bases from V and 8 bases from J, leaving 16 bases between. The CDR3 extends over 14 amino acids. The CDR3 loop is CASSRGGGIDEQFF. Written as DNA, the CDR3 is TGTGCCAGCAGCCGAGGTGGAGGGATCGATGAGCAGTTCTTC.

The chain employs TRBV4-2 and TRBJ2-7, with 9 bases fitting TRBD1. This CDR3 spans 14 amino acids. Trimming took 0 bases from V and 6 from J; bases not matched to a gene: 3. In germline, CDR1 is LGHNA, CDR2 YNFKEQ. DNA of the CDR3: TGTGCCAGCAGCCAAGATCCGACAGGGGGCGAGCAGTACTTC. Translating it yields CASSQDPTGGEQYF.

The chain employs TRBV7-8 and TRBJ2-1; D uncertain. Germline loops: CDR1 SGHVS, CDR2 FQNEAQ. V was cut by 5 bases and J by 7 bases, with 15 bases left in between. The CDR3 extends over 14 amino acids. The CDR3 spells CASSPMTRFNEQFF. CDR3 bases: TGTGCCAGCAGCCCAATGACACGGTTTAATGAGCAGTTCTTC.

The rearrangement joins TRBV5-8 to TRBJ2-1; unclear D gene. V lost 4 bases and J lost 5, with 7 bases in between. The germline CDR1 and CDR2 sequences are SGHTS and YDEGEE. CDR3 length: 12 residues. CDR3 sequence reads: CASSPTNNEQFF. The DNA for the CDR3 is TGTGCCAGCAGCCCCACTAACAATGAGCAGTTCTTC.

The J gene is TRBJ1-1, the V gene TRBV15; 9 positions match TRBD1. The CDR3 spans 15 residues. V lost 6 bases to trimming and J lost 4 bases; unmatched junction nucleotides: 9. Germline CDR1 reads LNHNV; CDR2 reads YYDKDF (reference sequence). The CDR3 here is CATSDRTGGGTEAFF. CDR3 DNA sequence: TGTGCCACCAGTGACCGTACAGGGGGCGGCACTGAAGCTTTCTTT.

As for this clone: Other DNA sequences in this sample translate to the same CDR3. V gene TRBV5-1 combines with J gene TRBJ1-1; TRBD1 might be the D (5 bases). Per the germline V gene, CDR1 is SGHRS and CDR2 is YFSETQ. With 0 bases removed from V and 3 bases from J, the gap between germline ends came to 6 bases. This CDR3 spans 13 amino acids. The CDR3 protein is CASSLAGDTEAFF. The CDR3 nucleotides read TGCGCCAGCAGCTTGGCGGGGGACACTGAAGCTTTCTTT.